This TCR beta chain was captured by sequencing in a study of blood T cell repertoires in COVID-19 (dated by TCRdb to the early 2020s). A note on the overall study: Collaborator samples came from the United States, Italy and Spain and covered acute and convalescent phases of COVID-19. The material from the prospective study consisted of cDNA or gDNA derived from T cells, B-cell-depleted T cells, or PBMCs. Deeply sampled blood TCRbeta repertoires from subjects exposed to, actively infected with, or recovered from COVID-19 were included in the dataset. The repertoires were made available in a free public database intended to serve as a resource for research on the immune response to SARS-CoV-2. Samples came from the ongoing ImmuneRACE study (first 160 participants) plus 1,254 subjects from 6 global collaborators. Sample metadata almost always included a de-identified subject ID, COVID-19 status, age in years and sex. Where HLA class I and class II types were available, the types were taken from metadata supplied by the sample provider, not from assay-based typing. Study-wide findings and limitations: Clinical and demographic metadata were provided uncurated, with the amount varying by source and participant.

Measured from the cysteine to the phenylalanine, the CDR3 is 15 residues long. Solely the CDR3 DNA is kept, with 45 bases framed from the first base. Here V drops 5 bases and J drops 5 bases, and the junction holds 10 bases not matched to any gene. CDR1 and CDR2 are read off the germline V gene as MDHEN and SYDVKM. TCRbeta CDR3 regions were amplified from genomic DNA using the immunoSEQ Assay, a bias-controlled multiplex PCR. As for the original processing: The number of nucleated cells in each sample was estimated from the amplification of reference gene primers within the assay. To quantify the absolute abundance of each unique TCRbeta CDR3 rearrangement, sequence reads were collapsed and filtered. For each sample, productive Simpson clonality was calculated as the square root of Simpson's diversity index across productive rearrangements. TCRdb's version of the immuneACCESS table is confined to in-frame rearrangements and falls short of the full clone set. An unresolved V gene accounts for under half of the shortfall where checked; the remainder is of unknown origin. Clone size and V and J calls were adopted from that table, with D and trimming inferred from the DNA. The sample table lists 360,000 or so clones, 90% of them with a count of one. The ten largest clones capture about 6.8% of the sample.

The collaborating institutions used their own protocols to collect whole blood in K2EDTA tubes. For TCRbeta analysis, collaborator samples were shipped as frozen whole blood, as isolated PBMCs, or as DNA extracted from either sample type. To note about this clone: The specificity of this receptor is unknown. It has no much larger one-base neighbor in the sample; base qualities were not kept.

The sequence came from a man in his late teens or twenties with active or convalescent COVID-19. This sequence uses TRBV28 and TRBJ1-2, with 8 bases in between that match TRBD1. The sequencing sample was made of peripheral blood. The sequenced DNA is TGTGCCAGCAGTAGGACAGGGTTCTTGAGGTATGGCTACACCTTC. Translated, this gives CASSRTGFLRYGYTF.